This entry is about one TCR beta chain. Its antigen is still unknown. TCRdb keeps only in-frame clones here, not all; method: immunoSEQ multiplex PCR. The table shows around 30,000 clones, with around 89% occurring only once. The record originates from a study of regulatory and conventional T cells in RAG deficiency. General study results and limits: Patient subsets had shorter CDR3s; Omenn Treg-Tconv overlap exceeded 75%. Control T-cell subsets had markedly higher Shannon entropy and lower Simpson indices than RAG-deficient patients.

Between the trimmed V and J ends, which lost 1 base and 7 bases, there was a span of 8 bases. Germline V gene sequence: CDR1 LGHNT, CDR2 FRNRAP. CDR3 size: 13 residues. These data were likewise used in another study, on regulatory T cells. That report adds: Amplification used 52 TRBV primers and 13 TRBJ primers. In patients, unique TRB V-J pairs were restricted and V/J usage skewed, especially in Tregs.

This TCR derives from a human donor in good health. J is TRBJ2-1 and V is TRBV12-5; unclear D gene. Material for sequencing was CD8+ T cells sorted from blood. The CDR3 nucleotides are TGTGCTAGTGGTTTGGACCTCGGGAATGAGCAGTTCTTC. Encoded protein: CASGLDLGNEQFF. Filled out from reference TRBV12-5 and TRBJ2-1, the complete variable domain reads DARVTQTPRHKVTEMGQEVTMRCQPILGHNTVFWYRQTMMQGLELLAYFRNRAPLDDSGMPKDRFSAEMPDATLATLKIQPSEPRDSAVYFCASGLDLGNEQFFGPGTRLTVL.